This record concerns one T cell receptor beta chain sequence. This clonotype was observed at least ten times. What antigen it recognizes has not been identified. No base qualities exist here, and no much larger clone lies one base off it. The meaning of the sample's time point label: sample taken at primary tumor resection. Samples were obtained from approximately 76 patients with early-stage, untreated non-small cell lung cancer from the lung TRACERx cohort. TCR sequencing used whole RNA extracted from tumor and nontumor lung tissue, or from cryopreserved PBMC samples, without cell sorting. Only patients with enough RNA available from two or more tumor regions were chosen for TCR sequencing. This sample is drawn from a study of spatial heterogeneity in lung cancer (dated by TCRdb to about 2019). Concerning the study at large: Beta-chain transcripts were consistently detected in greater numbers than alpha-chain transcripts, which likely reflected higher beta-chain transcript abundance. At surgery, both alpha and beta chains were TCR-sequenced in about 200 tumor regions, roughly 64 matched nontumor lung samples and some 56 PBMC samples. TCR repertoire features were related to nonsynonymous mutation counts determined by whole-exome sequencing of tumor tissue. In the raw uncorrected reads, each unique combination of TCR and UMI appeared on average more than ten times. TCR alpha and beta repertoires were quantitatively compared across multiple tumor regions, matched nontumor lung and blood in non-small cell lung cancer.

The paper's findings and limits, for the study overall: Ubiquitous expanded tumor TCRs were found in blood more often at tumor resection than at routine follow-up. Additional single-cell paired TCR alpha and beta sequencing was considered necessary to confirm, at a functional level, the hypothesis that regional TCRs recognize regional mutations.

Receptor libraries were prepared by 5' RACE. TCRdb records NextSeq 500 as the sequencer. To allow correction of PCR and sequencing errors, the TCR library protocol tagged every TCR cDNA molecule with a unique molecular identifier. As for the authors' bioinformatics: Decombinator tools were used for TCR identification, UMI-based error correction and CDR3 extraction. TCRs above a frequency of 2 per 1,000, corresponding to the top 1% of the tumor frequency distribution, were defined as expanded. Each repertoire was subsampled 100 times to 5,000 TCRs, after which Renyi diversity was computed with the R vegan package. CDR3 similarity networks were built from amino acid triplet string-kernel similarity, with CDR3s being connected when pairwise similarity was above 0.82. The public reads were reprocessed in TCRdb via fastp at Q25 and MiXCR, keeping in-frame beta chains. Rows are combined by CDR3 protein, so each entry shows the most common genes and DNA. These V and J calls are TCRdb output, not the study's own analysis. The sample includes about 38,000 distinct CDR3 sequences, with 6.5% to 8.5% observed a single time. The top ten hold around 30% of the sample.

The CDR3 sequence holds 14 residues, the cysteine and phenylalanine included. Only the CDR3 region is kept as DNA, spanning 42 bases read in frame from base 1. Between the V and J ends, shortened by 0 bases and 0 bases respectively, the junction contains 8 bases. According to the germline V gene, CDR1 reads SQVTM and CDR2 reads ANQGSEA. This receptor was taken from a male donor with early-stage non-small cell lung cancer. The specimen comprised PBMCs, sampled at surgery. This sequence uses TRBV29-1 and TRBJ2-5, with an unclear D gene assignment. The nucleotides read TGCAGCGTTGAAGATGATTCGGACCAAGAGACCCAGTACTTC. This is translated as CSVEDDSDQETQYF.